This passage covers 15 T cell receptor beta chains from one sample sequenced in a study of T cell responses to AZD1222 COVID-19 vaccine. Assay: immunoSEQ multiplex PCR; the TCRdb copy retains only in-frame clones and omits some. Of 120,000 or so clones detected, approximately 88% appear once; the ten largest clones hold approximately 1.5%. Source: peripheral blood, taken on day 0 of AZD1222 vaccination. The receptors here all came from an adult in good health.

This clone was observed a few times. The chain combines TRBV4-3 with TRBJ2-3; 15 bases map to TRBD2. The CDR3 covers 16 residues. The germline V gene has CDR1 LGHNA and CDR2 YSLEER. Trimming at V came to 3 bases and at J to 5 bases, leaving 3 bases not matched to a gene. The CDR3 DNA follows: TGCGCCAGCAGCCAGGGGACTAGCGGGAGGAGAGATACGCAGTATTTT. Translation: CASSQGTSGRRDTQYF.

The rearrangement links TRBV11-2 to TRBJ1-2; possible D gene TRBD1, 5 bases. Germline CDR1 is SGHAT and CDR2 is FQNNGV. Trimming took off 1 base at V and 6 bases at J, with 12 bases between the two ends. The CDR3 extends over 14 amino acids. The CDR3 coding sequence is TGTGCCAGCAGCTTAGTAGGGGCGGGGGATGGCTACACCTTC. Its translation is CASSLVGAGDGYTF. Full variable domain (rest looked up from reference TRBV11-2 and TRBJ1-2): EAGVAQSPRYKIIEKRQSVAFWCNPISGHATLYWYQQILGQGPKLLIQFQNNGVVDDSQLPKDRFSAERLKGVDSTLKIQPAKLEDSAVYLCASSLVGAGDGYTFGSGTRLTVV.

The rearrangement uses TRBV28 and TRBJ2-1; tentatively, D is TRBD2 (5 bases). Germline V gene data show CDR1 as MDHEN and CDR2 as SYDVKM. Trimming cost V 5 bases and J 5 bases, with 16 bases left between them. This CDR3 has 15 residues. CDR3 sequence reads: CASSASPGLHNEQFF. The DNA for the CDR3 is TGTGCCAGCAGTGCCTCCCCAGGACTCCACAATGAGCAGTTCTTC.

The rearrangement joins TRBV7-8 to TRBJ2-7; 8 positions agree with TRBD1. J was trimmed by 1 base and V by 3 bases; bases with no gene match: 8. Germline V gives CDR1 SGHVS, CDR2 FQNEAQ. The CDR3 runs 16 residues. The CDR3 spells CASSFPGQEISYEQYF. CDR3 coding DNA: TGTGCCAGCAGCTTCCCGGGACAGGAGATTTCCTACGAGCAGTACTTC.

The rearrangement joins TRBV29-1 to TRBJ1-5, with a tentative D call TRBD1 (5 bases). Germline assignment: CDR1 SQVTM and CDR2 ANQGSEA. The V end lost 4 bases, the J end lost 9 bases, and 16 bases lay between the germline ends. The CDR3 runs 13 residues. The CDR3 DNA sequence: TGCAGCGTTGCCGACAGTCCTATGGTGCCCCAGCATTTT. Its translation is CSVADSPMVPQHF.

The chain links TRBV7-9 to TRBJ2-7; no definite D call. The CDR3 has 18 residues. Germline V gene lookup returns CDR1 SEHNR and CDR2 FQNEAQ (reference sequence). With 5 bases removed from V and 3 bases from J, the gap between germline ends came to 26 bases. The CDR3 loop reads CASSGSGPKKREVYEQYF. CDR3 bases: TGTGCCAGCAGCGGGTCCGGGCCAAAAAAGAGAGAGGTCTACGAGCAGTACTTC.

V and J are TRBV11-2 and TRBJ2-7, with 8 bases aligning to TRBD2. The CDR3 spans 15 residues. Unmatched junction bases numbered 8, after V lost 1 base and J lost 6 bases. Germline CDR1 reads SGHAT; CDR2 reads FQNNGV. The CDR3 bases are TGTGCCAGCAGCTTAGTTGGTAGCGGGACGGCCGAGCAGTACTTC. It translates to CASSLVGSGTAEQYF.

V gene TRBV4-2 combines with J gene TRBJ2-7; 7 nucleotides align to TRBD2. This CDR3 is built from 15 residues. Germline values: CDR1 LGHNA, CDR2 YNFKEQ. V lost 5 bases to trimming and J lost 2 bases; unmatched junction nucleotides: 9. CDR3 coding DNA: TGTGCCAGCAGCTGGGGGGGAGGAGGTACCTACGAGCAGTACTTC. Encoded protein: CASSWGGGGTYEQYF.

This chain joins TRBV5-5 and TRBJ1-4; D uncertain. CDR1 and CDR2 (germline): SGHKS, YYEKEE (reference sequence). The CDR3 covers 15 residues. The V end was cut by 6 bases, the J end by 0 bases, with 12 bases between. In nucleotides, the CDR3 is TGTGCCAGCATCATGCTCGGGACAACTAATGAAAAACTGTTTTTT. Encoded protein: CASIMLGTTNEKLFF.

V and J are TRBV19 and TRBJ2-1, with 7 bases aligning to TRBD1. The CDR3 runs to 13 residues. Germline values: CDR1 LNHDA, CDR2 SQIVND (reference sequence). V was pared by 8 bases and J by 9 bases, with 10 bases of the junction left unmatched. DNA for the CDR3: TGTGCCAGTGAAGAGGGGGCTCGGGGTGAGCAGTTCTTC. Its translation: CASEEGARGEQFF.

This rearrangement joins TRBV25-1 to TRBJ2-1, with 7 bases that match TRBD2. This CDR3 contains 16 residues. Germline V gives CDR1 MGHDK, CDR2 SYGVNS. V was pared by 4 bases and J by 2 bases, with 8 bases of the junction left unmatched. The CDR3 DNA reads TGTGCCAGCAGTGCAATTGGCGGGAGAACCTACAATGAGCAGTTCTTC. Translated: CASSAIGGRTYNEQFF.

The rearrangement joins TRBV6-5 to TRBJ1-1; D gene ambiguous. This CDR3 has 16 residues. V was pared by 0 bases and J by 0 bases, with 11 bases between. Germline CDR1 reads MNHEY; CDR2 reads SVGAGI. The CDR3 loop reads CASSYSIEHMNTEAFF. In DNA form, the CDR3 reads TGTGCCAGCAGTTACTCGATCGAGCACATGAACACTGAAGCTTTCTTT.

The chain employs TRBV28 and TRBJ2-7, with D possibly TRBD1 on 5 matching bases. Germline V gives CDR1 MDHEN, CDR2 SYDVKM. V was cut by 2 bases and J by 4 bases, with 12 bases left in between. The CDR3 extends over 14 amino acids. The CDR3 DNA follows: TGTGCCAGCAGTTTACGACAGATTCAGTACGAGCAGTACTTC. It yields the protein CASSLRQIQYEQYF.

The J gene is TRBJ2-1, the V gene TRBV7-2; 10 positions match TRBD1. CDR1 and CDR2 from the germline V gene are SGHTA and FQGNSA. This CDR3 has 16 residues. Trimming took 5 bases from V and 7 from J; bases not matched to a gene: 11. The CDR3 is CASSPLGQGIENEQFF. The CDR3 coding sequence is TGTGCCAGCAGCCCACTGGGACAGGGGATTGAAAATGAGCAGTTCTTC.

The rearrangement joins TRBV7-2 to TRBJ2-1, with 9 bases matching TRBD2. CDR1 and CDR2 from the germline V gene are SGHTA and FQGNSA. The CDR3 covers 16 residues. V lost 2 bases, J lost 4 bases, and 6 bases stayed unmatched. CDR3: CASSLLAGKVYNEQFF. The CDR3 nucleotides are TGTGCCAGCAGCTTACTAGCGGGAAAGGTGTACAATGAGCAGTTCTTC.